The clone carrying this T cell receptor beta chain has ten or more counts. The antigen remains unidentified. TCR beta libraries were made by quantitative 5'-RACE with molecular barcodes. TCRdb passed the 5' RACE reads through MiXCR, listing each CDR3 protein once. The profile shows 250,000 or so distinct CDR3 sequences, 15% to 20% of them singletons. The data are from a study of CD8 T cells in ankylosing spondylitis. The V end lost 4 bases, the J end lost 5 bases, and 8 bases lay between the germline ends. The CDR3 is 13 amino acids. The germline V gene has CDR1 LGHDT and CDR2 YNNKEL (reference sequence). Findings and limits, study-wide: Within ankylosing spondylitis blood, a TCR beta motif made up of several highly homologous variants appeared to be characteristic.

The chain joins TRBV3-1 to TRBJ2-2, with D unresolved. Sequencing used blood, either unsorted or a sorted T cell fraction (not recorded which). This TCR was recovered from a male donor with ankylosing spondylitis or in good health (not recorded which). The CDR3: CASSLTVTGELFF. In nucleotides, the CDR3 is TGTGCCAGCAGCCTAACAGTGACCGGGGAGCTGTTTTTT.